This T cell receptor beta chain came from a study of STAT5B mutations in CD4+ large granular lymphocyte leukemia. Overall study results and limits: No patients shared main leukemic clonotypes, though roughly 23% appeared at low frequency elsewhere. 8/27 top patient clones versus 2/35 control clones were TRBV06-family.

Comment on this clone: Its cognate antigen is unknown.

TCRdb's table, derived via immunoSEQ multiplex PCR, lists solely in-frame clones and lacks some. The data hold about 35,000 clones, with around 80% observed a single time. The V gene's germline CDR1 is SGHNT and CDR2 YYREEE (reference sequence). The CDR3 runs 15 residues. The trim removed 6 bases at V and 4 bases at J, leaving 8 bases unmatched. V is TRBV5-4 and J is TRBJ2-7, with 12 bases identical to TRBD2. Sequencing was done on a sample of CD4+ T cells from blood buffy coats. This TCR was recovered from a human donor in good health. The DNA of the CDR3 is TGTGCCAGCACCCTGACTAGCGGGGGAAAATACGAGCAGTACTTC. It translates to CASTLTSGGKYEQYF.